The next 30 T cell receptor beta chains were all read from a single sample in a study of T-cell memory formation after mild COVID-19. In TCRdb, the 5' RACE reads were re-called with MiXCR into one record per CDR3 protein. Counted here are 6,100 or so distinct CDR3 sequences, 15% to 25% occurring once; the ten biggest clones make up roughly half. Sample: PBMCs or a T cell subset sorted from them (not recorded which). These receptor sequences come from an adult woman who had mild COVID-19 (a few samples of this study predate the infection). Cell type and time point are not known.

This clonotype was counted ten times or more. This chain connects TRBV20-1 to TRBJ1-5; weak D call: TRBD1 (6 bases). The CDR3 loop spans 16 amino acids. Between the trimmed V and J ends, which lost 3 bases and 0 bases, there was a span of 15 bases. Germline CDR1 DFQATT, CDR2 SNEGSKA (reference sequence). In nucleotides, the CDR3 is TGCAGTGCTAGGTCCAGGGGAGTTTATAGCAATCAGCCCCAGCATTTT. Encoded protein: CSARSRGVYSNQPQHF.

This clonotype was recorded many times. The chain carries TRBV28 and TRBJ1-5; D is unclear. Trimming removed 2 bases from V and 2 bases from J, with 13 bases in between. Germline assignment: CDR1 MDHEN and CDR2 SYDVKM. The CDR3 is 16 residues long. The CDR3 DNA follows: TGTGCCAGCAGTTTAGATAGAGGGTACGGCAATCAGCCCCAGCATTTT. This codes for CASSLDRGYGNQPQHF.

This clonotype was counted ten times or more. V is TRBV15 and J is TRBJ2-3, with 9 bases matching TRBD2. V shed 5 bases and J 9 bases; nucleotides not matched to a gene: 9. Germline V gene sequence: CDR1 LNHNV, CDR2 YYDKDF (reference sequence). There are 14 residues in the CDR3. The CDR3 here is CATSPRVAGETQYF. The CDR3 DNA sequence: TGTGCCACCAGCCCCCGAGTAGCGGGGGAAACGCAGTATTTT.

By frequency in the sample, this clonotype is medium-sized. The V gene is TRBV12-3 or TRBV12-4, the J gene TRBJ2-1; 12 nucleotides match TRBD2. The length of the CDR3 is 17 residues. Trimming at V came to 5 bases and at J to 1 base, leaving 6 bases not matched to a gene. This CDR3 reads CASSRLGTSGSYNEQFF. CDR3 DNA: TGTGCCAGCAGTCGCCTCGGGACTAGCGGGTCCTACAATGAGCAGTTCTTC.

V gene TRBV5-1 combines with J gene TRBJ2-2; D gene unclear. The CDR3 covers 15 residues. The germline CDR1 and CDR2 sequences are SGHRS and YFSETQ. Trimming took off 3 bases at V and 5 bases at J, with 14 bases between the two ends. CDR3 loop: CASSWLGYRTGELFF. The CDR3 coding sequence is TGCGCCAGCAGCTGGCTAGGGTATCGAACCGGGGAGCTGTTTTTT.

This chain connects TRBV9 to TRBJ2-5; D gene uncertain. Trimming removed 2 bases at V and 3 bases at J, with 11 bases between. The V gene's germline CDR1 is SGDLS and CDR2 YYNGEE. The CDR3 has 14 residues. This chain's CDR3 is CASSVGRYEETQYF. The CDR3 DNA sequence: TGTGCCAGCAGCGTCGGACGGTATGAAGAGACCCAGTACTTC.

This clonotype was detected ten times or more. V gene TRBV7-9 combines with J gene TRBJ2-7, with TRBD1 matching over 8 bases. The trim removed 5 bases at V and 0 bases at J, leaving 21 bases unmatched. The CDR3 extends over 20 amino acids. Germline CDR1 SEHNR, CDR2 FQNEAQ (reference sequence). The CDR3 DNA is TGTGCCAGCAGCACTCTTGCCTGGACAGGGAGCTCTTCTATCTCCTACGAGCAGTACTTC. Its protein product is CASSTLAWTGSSSISYEQYF.

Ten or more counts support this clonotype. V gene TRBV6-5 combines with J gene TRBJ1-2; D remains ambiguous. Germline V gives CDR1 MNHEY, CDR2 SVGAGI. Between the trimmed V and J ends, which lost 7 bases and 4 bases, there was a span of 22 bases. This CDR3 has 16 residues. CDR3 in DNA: TGTGCCAGCACCCCGACCGCATCGAGCCCCGTCTATGGCTACACCTTC. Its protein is CASTPTASSPVYGYTF.

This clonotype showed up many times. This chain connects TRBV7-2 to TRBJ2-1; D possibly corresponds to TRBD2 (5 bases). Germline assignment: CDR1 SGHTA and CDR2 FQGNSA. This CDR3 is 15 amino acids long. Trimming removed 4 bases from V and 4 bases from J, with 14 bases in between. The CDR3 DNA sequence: TGTGCCAGCAGCTATACACCCGGGGAATACAATGAGCAGTTCTTC. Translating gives CASSYTPGEYNEQFF. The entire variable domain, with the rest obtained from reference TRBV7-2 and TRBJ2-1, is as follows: GAGVSQSPSNKVTEKGKDVELRCDPISGHTALYWYRQSLGQGLEFLIYFQGNSAPDKSGLPSDRFSAERTGGSVSTLTIQRTQQEDSAVYLCASSYTPGEYNEQFFGPGTRLTVL.

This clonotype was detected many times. CDR3 bases: TGTGCCAGCAGCCAAGAGTTGGCGGGAACTTCCTACGAGCAGTACTTC. Translated: CASSQELAGTSYEQYF. The chain employs TRBV4-2 and TRBJ2-7; a possible D gene is TRBD2 (6 bases). V shed 0 bases and J shed 1 base, with 13 bases lying between them. Germline lookup yields CDR1 LGHNA and CDR2 YNFKEQ. This CDR3 is built from 16 residues.

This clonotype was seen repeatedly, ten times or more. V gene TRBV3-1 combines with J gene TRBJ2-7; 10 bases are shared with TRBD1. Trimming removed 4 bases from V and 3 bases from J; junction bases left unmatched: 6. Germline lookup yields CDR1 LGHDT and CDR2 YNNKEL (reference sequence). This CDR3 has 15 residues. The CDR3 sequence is CASSLGTGAVYEQYF. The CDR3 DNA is TGTGCCAGCAGCCTTGGGACAGGGGCCGTCTACGAGCAGTACTTC.

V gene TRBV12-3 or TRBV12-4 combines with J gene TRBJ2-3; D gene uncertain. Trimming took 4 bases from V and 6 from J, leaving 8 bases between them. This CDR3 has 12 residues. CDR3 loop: CASSWLVDTQYF. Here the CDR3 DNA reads TGTGCCAGCAGTTGGTTAGTGGATACGCAGTATTTT.

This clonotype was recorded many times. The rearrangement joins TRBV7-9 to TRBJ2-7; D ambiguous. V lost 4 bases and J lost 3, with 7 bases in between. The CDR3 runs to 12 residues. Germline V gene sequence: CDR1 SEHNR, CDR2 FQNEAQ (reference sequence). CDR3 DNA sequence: TGTGCCAGCAGCTCCCAAATCTACGAGCAGTACTTC. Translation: CASSSQIYEQYF.

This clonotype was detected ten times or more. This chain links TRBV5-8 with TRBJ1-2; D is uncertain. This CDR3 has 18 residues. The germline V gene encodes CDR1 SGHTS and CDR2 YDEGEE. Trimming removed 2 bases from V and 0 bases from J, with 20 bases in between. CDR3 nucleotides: TGTGCCAGCAGCTTCCCCGGGGTTGCAGGCCCTCCTAACTATGGCTACACCTTC. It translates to CASSFPGVAGPPNYGYTF.

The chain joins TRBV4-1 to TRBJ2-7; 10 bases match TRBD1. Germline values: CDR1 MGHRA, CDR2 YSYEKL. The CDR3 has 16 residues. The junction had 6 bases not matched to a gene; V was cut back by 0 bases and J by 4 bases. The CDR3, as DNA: TGCGCCAGCAGCCAAGATCCGGGGACAGGGGCTTACGAGCAGTACGTC. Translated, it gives CASSQDPGTGAYEQYV.

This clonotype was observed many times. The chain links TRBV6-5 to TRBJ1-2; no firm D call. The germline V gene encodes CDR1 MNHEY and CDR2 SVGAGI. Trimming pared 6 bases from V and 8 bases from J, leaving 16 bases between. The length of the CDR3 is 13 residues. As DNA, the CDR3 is TGTGCCAGCAGCCGGTCGTTTTCGAGGGGCTACACCTTC. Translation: CASSRSFSRGYTF.

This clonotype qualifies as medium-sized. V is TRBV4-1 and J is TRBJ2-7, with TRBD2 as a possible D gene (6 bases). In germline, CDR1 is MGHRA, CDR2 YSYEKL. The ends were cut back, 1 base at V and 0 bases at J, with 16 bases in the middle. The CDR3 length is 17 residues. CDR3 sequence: CASSQVGGRDFSYEQYF. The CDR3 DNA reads TGCGCCAGCAGCCAAGTGGGAGGCCGGGACTTCTCCTACGAGCAGTACTTC.

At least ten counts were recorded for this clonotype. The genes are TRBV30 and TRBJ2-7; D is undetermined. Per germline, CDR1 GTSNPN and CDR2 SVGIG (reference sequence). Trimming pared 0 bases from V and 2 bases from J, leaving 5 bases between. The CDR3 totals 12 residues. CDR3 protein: CAWSVGPYEQYF. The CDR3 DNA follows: TGTGCCTGGAGTGTAGGTCCCTACGAGCAGTACTTC. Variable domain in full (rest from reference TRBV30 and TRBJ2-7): SQTIHQWPATLVQPVGSPLSLECTVEGTSNPNLYWYRQAAGRGLQLLFYSVGIGQISSEVPQNLSASRPQDRQFILSSKKLLLSDSGFYLCAWSVGPYEQYFGPGTRLTVT.

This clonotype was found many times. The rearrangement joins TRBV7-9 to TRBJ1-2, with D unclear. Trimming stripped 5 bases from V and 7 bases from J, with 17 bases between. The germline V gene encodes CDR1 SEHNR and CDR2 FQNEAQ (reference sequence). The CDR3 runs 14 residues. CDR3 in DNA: TGTGCCAGCAGCCCGCCCGTGGGATTGACTGGCTACACCTTC. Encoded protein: CASSPPVGLTGYTF.

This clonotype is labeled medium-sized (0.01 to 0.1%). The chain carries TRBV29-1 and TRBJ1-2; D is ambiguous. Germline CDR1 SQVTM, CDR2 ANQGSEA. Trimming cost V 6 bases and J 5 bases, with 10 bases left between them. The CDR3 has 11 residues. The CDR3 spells CSVGLSYGYTF. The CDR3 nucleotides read TGCAGCGTGGGCTTATCTTATGGCTACACCTTC.

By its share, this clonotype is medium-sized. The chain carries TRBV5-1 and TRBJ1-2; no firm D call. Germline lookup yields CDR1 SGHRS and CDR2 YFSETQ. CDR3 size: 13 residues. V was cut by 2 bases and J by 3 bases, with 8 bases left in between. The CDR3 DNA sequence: TGCGCCAGCAGCTTCGGGATGGACTATGGCTACACCTTC. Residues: CASSFGMDYGYTF.

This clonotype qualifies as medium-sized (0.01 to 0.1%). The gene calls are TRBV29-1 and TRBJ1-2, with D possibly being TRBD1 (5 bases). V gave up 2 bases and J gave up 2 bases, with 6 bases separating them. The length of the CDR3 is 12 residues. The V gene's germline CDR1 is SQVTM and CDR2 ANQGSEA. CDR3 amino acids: CSVEWGNYGYTF. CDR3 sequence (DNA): TGCAGCGTTGAATGGGGGAACTATGGCTACACCTTC. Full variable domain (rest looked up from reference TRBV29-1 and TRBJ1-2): SAVISQKPSRDICQRGTSLTIQCQVDSQVTMMFWYRQQPGQSLTLIATANQGSEATYESGFVIDKFPISRPNLTFSTLTVSNMSPEDSSIYLCSVEWGNYGYTFGSGTRLTVV.

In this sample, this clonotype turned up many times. CDR3 region: CATRHKRGDRQETQYF. The CDR3 bases are TGCGCCACGCGTCACAAAAGGGGGGACAGGCAAGAGACCCAGTACTTC. The V gene is TRBV23-1, the J gene TRBJ2-5; 8 nucleotides line up with TRBD1. TRBV23-1 is known as an ORF, though its function is uncertain. J was trimmed by 2 bases and V by 10 bases; bases with no gene match: 15. The length of the CDR3 is 16 residues.

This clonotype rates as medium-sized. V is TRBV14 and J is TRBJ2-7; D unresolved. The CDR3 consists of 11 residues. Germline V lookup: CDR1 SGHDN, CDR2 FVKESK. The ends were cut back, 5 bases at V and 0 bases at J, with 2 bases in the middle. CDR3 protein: CASSVSYEQYF. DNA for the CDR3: TGTGCCAGCAGCGTCTCCTACGAGCAGTACTTC.

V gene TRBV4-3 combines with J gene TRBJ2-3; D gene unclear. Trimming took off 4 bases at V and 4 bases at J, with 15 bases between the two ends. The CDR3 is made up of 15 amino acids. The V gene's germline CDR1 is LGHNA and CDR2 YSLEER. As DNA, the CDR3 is TGCGCCAGCAGCCGAGGCCCTAATCAGCCAGATACGCAGTATTTT. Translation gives CASSRGPNQPDTQYF.

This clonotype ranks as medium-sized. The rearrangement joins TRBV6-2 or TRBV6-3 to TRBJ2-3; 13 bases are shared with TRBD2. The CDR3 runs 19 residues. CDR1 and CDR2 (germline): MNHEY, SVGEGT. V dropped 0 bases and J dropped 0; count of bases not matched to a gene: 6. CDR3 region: CASSYSGLAGVPSTDTQYF. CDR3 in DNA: TGTGCCAGCAGTTACTCCGGACTAGCGGGAGTGCCTAGCACAGATACGCAGTATTTT.

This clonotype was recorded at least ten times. In DNA form, the CDR3 reads TGTGCCAGTAATGACAGGGCCTACAATGAGCAGTTCTTC. Translated: CASNDRAYNEQFF. V gene TRBV19 combines with J gene TRBJ2-1; 7 bases match TRBD1. Germline CDR1 reads LNHDA; CDR2 reads SQIVND (reference sequence). CDR3 length: 13 amino acids. The junction had 2 bases not matched to a gene; V was cut back by 7 bases and J by 2 bases.

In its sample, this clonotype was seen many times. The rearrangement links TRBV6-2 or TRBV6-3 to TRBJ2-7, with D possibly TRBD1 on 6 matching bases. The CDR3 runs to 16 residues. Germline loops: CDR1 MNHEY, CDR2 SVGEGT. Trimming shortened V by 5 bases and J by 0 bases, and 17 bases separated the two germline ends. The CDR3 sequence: CASSQILQGYSYEQYF. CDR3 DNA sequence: TGTGCCAGCAGTCAGATATTACAGGGCTACTCCTACGAGCAGTACTTC.

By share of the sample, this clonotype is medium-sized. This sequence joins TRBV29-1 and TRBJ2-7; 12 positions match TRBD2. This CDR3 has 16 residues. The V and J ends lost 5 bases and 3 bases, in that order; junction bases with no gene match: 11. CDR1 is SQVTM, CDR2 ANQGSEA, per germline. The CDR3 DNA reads TGCAGCGTTCTCGAGTCGTGGACTAGCGGGGTCTACGAGCAGTACTTC. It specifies CSVLESWTSGVYEQYF.

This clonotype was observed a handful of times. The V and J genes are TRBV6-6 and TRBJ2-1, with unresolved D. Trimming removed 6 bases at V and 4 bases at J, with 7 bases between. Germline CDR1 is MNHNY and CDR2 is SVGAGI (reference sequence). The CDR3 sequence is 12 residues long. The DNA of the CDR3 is TGTGCCAGCAGCCTACTATACAATGAGCAGTTCTTC. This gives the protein CASSLLYNEQFF.